Listed here is a single T cell receptor beta chain. The antigen remains undetermined. Repertoires were generated with immunoSEQ multiplex PCR, while TCRdb's copy carries only in-frame clones and drops some. This sample has 95,000 to 100,000 clones; around 89% occur once, and the top ten carry under 8.5%. The sample belongs to a study of PD-1 blockade in classical Hodgkin lymphoma. Trimming left V 5 bases short and J 10 bases short, with 11 bases between. Germline CDR1 SGHVS, CDR2 FQNEAQ. CDR3 length: 11 residues. General study findings and limits: The diversity seen at baseline in complete responders resembled that of newly diagnosed patients. TCR diversity at baseline was reported to be reduced in newly diagnosed patients relative to healthy donors. CD8+ TCR diversity did not rise significantly by C4D1, unlike CD4+.

Exposure to brentuximab vedotin varied, and each patient had relapsed following autologous stem cell transplantation. Sequencing used peripheral blood mononuclear cells (PBMCs), obtained before the second cycle of nivolumab. The chain carries TRBV7-8 and TRBJ1-1, with D unclear. The receptor comes from a human donor with classical Hodgkin lymphoma. The CDR3, as DNA: TGTGCCAGCAGCCTCAGTCGGTTAGCTTTCTTT. The encoded protein is CASSLSRLAFF.